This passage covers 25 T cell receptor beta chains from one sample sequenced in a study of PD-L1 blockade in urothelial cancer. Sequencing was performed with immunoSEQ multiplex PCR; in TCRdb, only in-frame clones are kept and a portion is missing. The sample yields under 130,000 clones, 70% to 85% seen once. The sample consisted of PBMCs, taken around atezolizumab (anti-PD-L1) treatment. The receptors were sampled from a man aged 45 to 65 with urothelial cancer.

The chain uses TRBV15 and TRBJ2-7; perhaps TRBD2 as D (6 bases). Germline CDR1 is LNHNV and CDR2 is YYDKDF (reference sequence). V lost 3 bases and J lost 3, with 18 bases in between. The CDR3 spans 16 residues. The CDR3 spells CATSRVFRLEIYEQYF. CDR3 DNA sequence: TGTGCCACCAGCAGGGTCTTTAGACTAGAAATCTACGAGCAGTACTTC.

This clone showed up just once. In DNA, the CDR3 is TGTGCCAGCAGCCTTTACAGGGGTGGTGAAAAACTGTTTTTT. The encoded protein is CASSLYRGGEKLFF. The chain is built from TRBV7-8 and TRBJ1-4, with TRBD1 matching over 7 bases. J lost 7 bases, V lost 5 bases, and 7 bases had no gene match. CDR1 is SGHVS and CDR2 is FQNEAQ in the germline V gene. CDR3 size: 14 residues.

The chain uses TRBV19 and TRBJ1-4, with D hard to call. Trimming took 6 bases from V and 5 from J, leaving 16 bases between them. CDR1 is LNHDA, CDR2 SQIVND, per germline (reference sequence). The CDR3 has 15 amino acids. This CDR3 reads CASSVKDSGNEKLFF. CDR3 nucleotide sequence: TGTGCCAGTAGCGTTAAGGACTCCGGGAATGAAAAACTGTTTTTT.

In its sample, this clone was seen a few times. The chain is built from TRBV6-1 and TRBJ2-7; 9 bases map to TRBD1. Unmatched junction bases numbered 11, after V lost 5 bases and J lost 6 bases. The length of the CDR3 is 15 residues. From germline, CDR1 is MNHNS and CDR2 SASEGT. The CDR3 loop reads CASSTVGTGFPEQYF. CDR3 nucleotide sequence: TGTGCCAGCAGTACCGTGGGGACAGGGTTTCCCGAGCAGTACTTC.

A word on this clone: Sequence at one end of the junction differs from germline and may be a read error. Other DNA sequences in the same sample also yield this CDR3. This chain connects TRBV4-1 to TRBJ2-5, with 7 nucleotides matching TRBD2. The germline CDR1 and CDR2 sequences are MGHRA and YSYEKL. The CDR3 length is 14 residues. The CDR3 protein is CASSQGTTQETQYF. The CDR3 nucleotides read TGCGCTAGCAGCCAAGGGACTACGCAAGAGACCCAGTACTTC.

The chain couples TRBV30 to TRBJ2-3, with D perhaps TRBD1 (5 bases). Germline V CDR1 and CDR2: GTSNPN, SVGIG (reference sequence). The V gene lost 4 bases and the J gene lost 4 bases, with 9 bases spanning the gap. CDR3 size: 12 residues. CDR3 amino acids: CAWTGSADTQYF. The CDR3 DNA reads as TGTGCCTGGACAGGGTCGGCAGATACGCAGTATTTT.

CDR3 amino acids: CSVRDRHSYEQYF. CDR3 coding DNA: TGCAGCGTCCGGGACAGGCACTCCTACGAGCAGTACTTC. The J gene is TRBJ2-7, the V gene TRBV29-1; TRBD1 matches 8 bases. Germline values: CDR1 SQVTM, CDR2 ANQGSEA. V dropped 6 bases and J dropped 0; count of bases not matched to a gene: 4. There are 13 residues in the CDR3.

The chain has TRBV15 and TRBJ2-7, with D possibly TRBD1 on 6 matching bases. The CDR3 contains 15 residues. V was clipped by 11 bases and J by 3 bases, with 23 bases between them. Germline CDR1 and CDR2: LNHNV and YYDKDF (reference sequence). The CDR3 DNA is TGTGCCCCCCTTCACCAGGGGACCTCCCTCTACGAGCAGTACTTC. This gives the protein CAPLHQGTSLYEQYF.

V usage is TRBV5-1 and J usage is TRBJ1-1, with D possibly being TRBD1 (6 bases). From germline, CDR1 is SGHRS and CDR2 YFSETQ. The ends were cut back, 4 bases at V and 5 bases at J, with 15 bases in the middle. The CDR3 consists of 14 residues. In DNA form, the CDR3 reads TGCGCCAGCAGCCTAGGGGGGGGGCTGACTGAAGCTTTCTTT. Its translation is CASSLGGGLTEAFF.

The CDR3 coding sequence is TGCAGCGTTGAAGATCATCCCGCGGCCTCGTCCGCCCAGTACTTC. Translated: CSVEDHPAASSAQYF. The V call is TRBV29-1, the J call TRBJ2-5; the D is unclear. V was trimmed by 0 bases and J by 9 bases, leaving 20 bases between them. Germline CDR1 SQVTM, CDR2 ANQGSEA. The CDR3 consists of 15 residues. Using reference TRBV29-1 and TRBJ2-5 for the parts outside the CDR3, the full variable domain is SAVISQKPSRDICQRGTSLTIQCQVDSQVTMMFWYRQQPGQSLTLIATANQGSEATYESGFVIDKFPISRPNLTFSTLTVSNMSPEDSSIYLCSVEDHPAASSAQYFGPGTRLLVL.

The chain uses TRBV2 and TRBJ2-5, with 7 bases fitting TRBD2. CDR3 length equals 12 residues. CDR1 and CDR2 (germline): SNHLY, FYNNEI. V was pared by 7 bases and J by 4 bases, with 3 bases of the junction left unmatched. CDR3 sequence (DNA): TGTGCCAGCAAACTAGCGCCAGAGACCCAGTACTTC. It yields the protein CASKLAPETQYF. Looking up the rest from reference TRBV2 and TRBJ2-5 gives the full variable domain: EPEVTQTPSHQVTQMGQEVILRCVPISNHLYFYWYRQILGQKVEFLVSFYNNEISEKSEIFDDQFSVERPDGSNFTLKIRSTKLEDSAMYFCASKLAPETQYFGPGTRLLVL.

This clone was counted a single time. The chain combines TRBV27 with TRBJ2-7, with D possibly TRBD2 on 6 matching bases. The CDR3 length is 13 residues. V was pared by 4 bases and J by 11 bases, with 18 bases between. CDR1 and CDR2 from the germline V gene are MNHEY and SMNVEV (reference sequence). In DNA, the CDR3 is TGTGCCAGCAGTTCAGCCAGCCTAGCGAAGAAGTACTTC. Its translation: CASSSASLAKKYF.

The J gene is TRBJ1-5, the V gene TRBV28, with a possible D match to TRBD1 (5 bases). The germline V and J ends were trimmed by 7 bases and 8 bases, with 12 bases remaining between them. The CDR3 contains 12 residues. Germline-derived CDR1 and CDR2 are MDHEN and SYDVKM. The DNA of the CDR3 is TGTGCCAGCAACCAGGGTTCCAAGCCCCAGCATTTT. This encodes CASNQGSKPQHF.

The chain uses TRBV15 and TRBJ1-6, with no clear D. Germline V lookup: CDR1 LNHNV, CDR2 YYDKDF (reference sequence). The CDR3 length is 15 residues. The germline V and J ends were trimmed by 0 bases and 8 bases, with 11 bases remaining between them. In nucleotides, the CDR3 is TGTGCCACCAGCAGAGATCGCGGGCCCGATTCACCCCTCCACTTT. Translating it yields CATSRDRGPDSPLHF.

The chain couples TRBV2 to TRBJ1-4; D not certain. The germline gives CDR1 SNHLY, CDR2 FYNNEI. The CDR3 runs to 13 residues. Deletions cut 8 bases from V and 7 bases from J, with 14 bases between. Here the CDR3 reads CASLGGLSEKLFF. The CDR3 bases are TGTGCCAGCCTAGGAGGTCTCTCTGAAAAACTGTTTTTT.

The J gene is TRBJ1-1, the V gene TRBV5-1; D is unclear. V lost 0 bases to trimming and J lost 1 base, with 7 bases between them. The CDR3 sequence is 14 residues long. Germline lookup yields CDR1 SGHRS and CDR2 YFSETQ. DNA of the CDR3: TGCGCCAGCAGCTTGGGCGGTCCGAACACTGAAGCTTTCTTT. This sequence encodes CASSLGGPNTEAFF.

The CDR3 region is CASSRKDYLELEQFF. CDR3 in DNA: TGTGCCAGCAGCAGAAAGGACTATCTCGAACTTGAGCAGTTCTTC. This chain joins TRBV5-5 and TRBJ2-1, with D maybe TRBD2 (6 bases). This CDR3 is 15 amino acids long. Trimming cost V 4 bases and J 9 bases, with 20 bases left between them. Germline CDR1 reads SGHKS; CDR2 reads YYEKEE (reference sequence). The full variable domain, completed using reference TRBV5-5 and TRBJ2-1, is DAGVTQSPTHLIKTRGQQVTLRCSPISGHKSVSWYQQVLGQGPQFIFQYYEKEERGRGNFPDRFSARQFPNYSSELNVNALLLGDSALYLCASSRKDYLELEQFFGPGTRLTVL.

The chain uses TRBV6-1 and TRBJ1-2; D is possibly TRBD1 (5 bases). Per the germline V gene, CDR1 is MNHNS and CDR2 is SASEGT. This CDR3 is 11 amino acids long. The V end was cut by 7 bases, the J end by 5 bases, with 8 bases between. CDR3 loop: CASTRGYGYTF. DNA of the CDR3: TGTGCCAGCACTAGGGGTTATGGCTACACCTTC.

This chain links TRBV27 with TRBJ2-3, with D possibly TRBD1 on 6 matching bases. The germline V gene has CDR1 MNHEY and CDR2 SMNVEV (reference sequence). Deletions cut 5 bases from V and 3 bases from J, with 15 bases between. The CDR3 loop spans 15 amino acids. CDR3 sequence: CASSIQGHRTDTQYF. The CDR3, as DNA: TGTGCCAGCAGTATTCAGGGACACAGGACAGATACGCAGTATTTT.

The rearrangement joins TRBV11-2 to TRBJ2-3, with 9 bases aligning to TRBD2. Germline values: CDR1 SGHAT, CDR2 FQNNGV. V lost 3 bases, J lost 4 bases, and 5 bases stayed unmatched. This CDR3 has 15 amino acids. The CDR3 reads CASSFAGGGPDTQYF. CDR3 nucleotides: TGTGCCAGCAGCTTTGCGGGAGGGGGGCCAGATACGCAGTATTTT.

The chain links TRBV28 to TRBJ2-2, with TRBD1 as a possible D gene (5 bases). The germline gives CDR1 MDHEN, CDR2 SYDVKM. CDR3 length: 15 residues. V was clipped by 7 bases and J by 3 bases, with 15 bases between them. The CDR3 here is CASKPETAYTGELFF. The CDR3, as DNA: TGTGCCAGCAAGCCGGAGACAGCCTACACCGGGGAGCTGTTTTTT.

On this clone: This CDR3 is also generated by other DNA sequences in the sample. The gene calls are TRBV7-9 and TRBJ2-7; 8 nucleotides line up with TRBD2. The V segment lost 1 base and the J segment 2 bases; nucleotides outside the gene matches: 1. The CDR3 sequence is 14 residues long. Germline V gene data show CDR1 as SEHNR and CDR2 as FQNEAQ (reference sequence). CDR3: CASSLGGLAYEQYF. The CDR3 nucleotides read TGTGCCAGCAGCTTAGGGGGACTAGCCTACGAGCAGTACTTC.

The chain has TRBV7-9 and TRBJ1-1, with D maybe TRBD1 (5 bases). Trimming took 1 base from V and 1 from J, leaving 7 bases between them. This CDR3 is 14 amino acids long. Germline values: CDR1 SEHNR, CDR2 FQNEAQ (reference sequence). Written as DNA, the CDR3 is TGTGCCAGCAGCTTAGGGGGGGGGAACACTGAAGCTTTCTTT. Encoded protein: CASSLGGGNTEAFF.

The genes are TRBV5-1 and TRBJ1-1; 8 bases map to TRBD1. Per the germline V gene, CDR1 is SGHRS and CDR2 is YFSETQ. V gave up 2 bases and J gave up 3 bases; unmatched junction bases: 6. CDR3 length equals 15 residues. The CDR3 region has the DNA TGCGCCAGCAGCTTAACCGGGACAGGATACACTGAAGCTTTCTTT. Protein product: CASSLTGTGYTEAFF.

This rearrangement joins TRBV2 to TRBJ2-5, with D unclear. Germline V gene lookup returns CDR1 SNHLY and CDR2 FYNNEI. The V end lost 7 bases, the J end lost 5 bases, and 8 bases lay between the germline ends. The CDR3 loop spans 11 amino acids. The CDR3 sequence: CASTGLETQYF. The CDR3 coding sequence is TGTGCCAGCACAGGTTTGGAGACCCAGTACTTC.